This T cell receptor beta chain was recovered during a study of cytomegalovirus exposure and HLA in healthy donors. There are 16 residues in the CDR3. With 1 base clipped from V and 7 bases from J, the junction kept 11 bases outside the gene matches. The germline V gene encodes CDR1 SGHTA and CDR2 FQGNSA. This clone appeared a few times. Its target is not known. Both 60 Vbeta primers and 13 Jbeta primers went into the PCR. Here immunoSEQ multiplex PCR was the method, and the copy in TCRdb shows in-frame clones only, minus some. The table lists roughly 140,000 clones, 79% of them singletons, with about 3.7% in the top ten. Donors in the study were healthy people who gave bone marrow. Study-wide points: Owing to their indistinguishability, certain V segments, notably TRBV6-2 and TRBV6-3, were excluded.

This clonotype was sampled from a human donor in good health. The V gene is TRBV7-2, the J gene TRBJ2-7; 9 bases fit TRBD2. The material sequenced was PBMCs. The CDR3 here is CASSLVWASGIGEQYF. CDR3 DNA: TGTGCCAGCAGCTTAGTGTGGGCTAGCGGGATCGGGGAGCAGTACTTC. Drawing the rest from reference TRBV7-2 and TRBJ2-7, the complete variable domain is GAGVSQSPSNKVTEKGKDVELRCDPISGHTALYWYRQSLGQGLEFLIYFQGNSAPDKSGLPSDRFSAERTGGSVSTLTIQRTQQEDSAVYLCASSLVWASGIGEQYFGPGTRLTVT.